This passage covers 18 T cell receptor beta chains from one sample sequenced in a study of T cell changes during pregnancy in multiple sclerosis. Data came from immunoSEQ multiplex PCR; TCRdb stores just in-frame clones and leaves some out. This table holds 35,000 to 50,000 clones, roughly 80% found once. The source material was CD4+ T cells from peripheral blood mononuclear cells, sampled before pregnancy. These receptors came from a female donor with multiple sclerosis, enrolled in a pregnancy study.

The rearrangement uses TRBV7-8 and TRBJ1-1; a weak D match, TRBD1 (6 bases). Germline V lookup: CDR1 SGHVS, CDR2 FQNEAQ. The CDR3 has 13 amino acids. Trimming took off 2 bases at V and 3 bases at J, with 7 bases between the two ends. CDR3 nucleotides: TGTGCCAGCAGCTTACAGGGGTACACTGAAGCTTTCTTT. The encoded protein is CASSLQGYTEAFF.

As DNA, the CDR3 is TGTGCCAGCAGCTTATACTCCGACTCTGGAAACACCATATATTTT. This translates into CASSLYSDSGNTIYF. The chain carries TRBV7-2 and TRBJ1-3, with unresolved D. V gave up 2 bases and J gave up 0 bases, with 8 bases separating them. This CDR3 has 15 amino acids. Per the germline V gene, CDR1 is SGHTA and CDR2 is FQGNSA.

CDR3 in amino acids: CASRTSGVWDEKLFF. CDR3 coding DNA: TGTGCCAGCAGGACCTCAGGGGTTTGGGATGAAAAACTGTTTTTT. This chain links TRBV6-5 with TRBJ1-4; D might be TRBD1 (6 bases). The V and J ends lost 6 bases and 6 bases respectively, with 17 bases between them. Looked up from germline, CDR1 is MNHEY and CDR2 is SVGAGI. The CDR3 has 15 amino acids.

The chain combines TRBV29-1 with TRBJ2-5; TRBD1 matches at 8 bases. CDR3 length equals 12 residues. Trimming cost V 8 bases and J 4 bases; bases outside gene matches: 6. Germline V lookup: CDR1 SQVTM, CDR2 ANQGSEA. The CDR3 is CSFGQGGETQYF. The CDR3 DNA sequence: TGCAGCTTCGGACAGGGCGGAGAGACCCAGTACTTC. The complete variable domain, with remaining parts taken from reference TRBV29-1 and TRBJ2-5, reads SAVISQKPSRDICQRGTSLTIQCQVDSQVTMMFWYRQQPGQSLTLIATANQGSEATYESGFVIDKFPISRPNLTFSTLTVSNMSPEDSSIYLCSFGQGGETQYFGPGTRLLVL.

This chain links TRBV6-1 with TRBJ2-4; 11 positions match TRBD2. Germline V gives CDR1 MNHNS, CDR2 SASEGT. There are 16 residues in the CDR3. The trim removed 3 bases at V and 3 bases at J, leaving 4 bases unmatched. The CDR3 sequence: CASSEGLAGGKNIQYF. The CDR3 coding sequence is TGTGCCAGCAGTGAGGGGCTAGCGGGAGGCAAAAACATTCAGTACTTC.

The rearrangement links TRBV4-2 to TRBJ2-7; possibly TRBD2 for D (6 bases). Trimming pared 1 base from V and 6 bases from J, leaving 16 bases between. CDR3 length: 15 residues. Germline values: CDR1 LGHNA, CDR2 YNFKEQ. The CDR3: CASSQGSAGLSEQYF. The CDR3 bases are TGTGCCAGCAGCCAAGGTTCGGCGGGGCTCAGCGAGCAGTACTTC.

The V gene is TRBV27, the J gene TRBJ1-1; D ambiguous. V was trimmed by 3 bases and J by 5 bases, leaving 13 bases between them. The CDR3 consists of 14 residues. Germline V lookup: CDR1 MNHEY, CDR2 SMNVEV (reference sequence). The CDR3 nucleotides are TGTGCCAGCAGTTTGAGGCACCCTGGGACTGAAGCTTTCTTT. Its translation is CASSLRHPGTEAFF.

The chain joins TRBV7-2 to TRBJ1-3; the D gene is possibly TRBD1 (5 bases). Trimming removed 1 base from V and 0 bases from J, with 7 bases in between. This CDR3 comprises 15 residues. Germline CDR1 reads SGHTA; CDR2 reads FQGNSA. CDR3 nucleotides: TGTGCCAGCAGCTTAGGACAGTTCTCTGGAAACACCATATATTTT. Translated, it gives CASSLGQFSGNTIYF.

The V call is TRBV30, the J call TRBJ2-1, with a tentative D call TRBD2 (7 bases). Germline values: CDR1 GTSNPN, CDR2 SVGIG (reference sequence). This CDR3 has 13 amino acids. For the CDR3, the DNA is TGTGCATTATACCGGGGGGCCGGTGATGAGCAGTTCTTC. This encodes CALYRGAGDEQFF.

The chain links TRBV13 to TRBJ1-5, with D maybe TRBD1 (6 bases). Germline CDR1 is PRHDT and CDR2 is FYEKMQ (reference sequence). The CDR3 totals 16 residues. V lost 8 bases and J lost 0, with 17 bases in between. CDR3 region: CASGAGGPGSNQPQHF. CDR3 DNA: TGTGCCAGCGGCGCCGGGGGGCCGGGTAGCAATCAGCCCCAGCATTTT.

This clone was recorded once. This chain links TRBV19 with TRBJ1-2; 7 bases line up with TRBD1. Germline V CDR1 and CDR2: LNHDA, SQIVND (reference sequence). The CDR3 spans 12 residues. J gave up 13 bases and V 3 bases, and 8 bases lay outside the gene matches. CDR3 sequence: CASSIRDSALTF. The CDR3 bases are TGTGCCAGTAGTATCCGGGACAGCGCCCTCACCTTC.

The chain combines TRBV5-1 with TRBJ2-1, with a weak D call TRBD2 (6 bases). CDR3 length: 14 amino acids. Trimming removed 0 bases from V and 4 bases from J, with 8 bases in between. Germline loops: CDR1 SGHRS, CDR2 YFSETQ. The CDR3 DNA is TGCGCCAGCAGCTTGGCGGCGGGGTACAATGAGCAGTTCTTC. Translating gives CASSLAAGYNEQFF.

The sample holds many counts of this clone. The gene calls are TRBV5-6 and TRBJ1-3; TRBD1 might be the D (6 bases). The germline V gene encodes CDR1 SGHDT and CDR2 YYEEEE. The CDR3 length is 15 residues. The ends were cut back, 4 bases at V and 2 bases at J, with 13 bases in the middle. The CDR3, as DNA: TGTGCCAGCAGCGACGGGACATACGCTGGAAACACCATATATTTT. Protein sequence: CASSDGTYAGNTIYF. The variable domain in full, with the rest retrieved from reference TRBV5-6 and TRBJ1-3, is DAGVTQSPTHLIKTRGQQVTLRCSPKSGHDTVSWYQQALGQGPQFIFQYYEEEERQRGNFPDRFSGHQFPNYSSELNVNALLLGDSALYLCASSDGTYAGNTIYFGEGSWLTVV.

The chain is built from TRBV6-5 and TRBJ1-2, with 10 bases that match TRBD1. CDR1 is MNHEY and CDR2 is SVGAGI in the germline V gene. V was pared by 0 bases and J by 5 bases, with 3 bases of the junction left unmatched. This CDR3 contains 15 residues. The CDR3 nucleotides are TGTGCCAGCAGTTACTCTCCGGGACAGGGGTATGGCTACACCTTC. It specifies CASSYSPGQGYGYTF.

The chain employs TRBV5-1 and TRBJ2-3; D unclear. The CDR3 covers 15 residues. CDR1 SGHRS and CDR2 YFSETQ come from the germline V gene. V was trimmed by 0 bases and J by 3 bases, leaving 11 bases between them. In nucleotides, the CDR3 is TGCGCCAGCAGCTTGGCTTTCCGACAAACAGATACGCAGTATTTT. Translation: CASSLAFRQTDTQYF.

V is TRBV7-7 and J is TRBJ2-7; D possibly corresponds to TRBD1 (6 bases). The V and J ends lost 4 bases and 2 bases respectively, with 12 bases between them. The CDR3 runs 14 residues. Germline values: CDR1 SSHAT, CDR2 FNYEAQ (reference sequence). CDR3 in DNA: TGTGCCAGCAGCTCCCGGGACACAACCTACGAGCAGTACTTC. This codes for CASSSRDTTYEQYF.

For the CDR3, the DNA is TGTGCCAGCAGCCGTACACAGGGGGTAACTAGCATTCAGTACTTC. This translates into CASSRTQGVTSIQYF. V and J are TRBV4-2 and TRBJ2-4; TRBD1 aligns across 8 bases. V was pared by 4 bases and J by 9 bases, with 11 bases of the junction left unmatched. CDR3 length: 15 residues. CDR1 LGHNA and CDR2 YNFKEQ come from the germline V gene.

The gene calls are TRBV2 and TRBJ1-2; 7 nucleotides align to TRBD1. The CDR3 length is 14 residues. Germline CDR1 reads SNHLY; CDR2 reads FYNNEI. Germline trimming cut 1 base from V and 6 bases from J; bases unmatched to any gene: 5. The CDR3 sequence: CASSEETGLNGYTF. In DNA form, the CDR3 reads TGTGCCAGCAGTGAAGAGACAGGGCTAAATGGCTACACCTTC.